The 19 T cell receptor beta chains listed next were all sequenced from one sample in a study of blood T cell repertoires in COVID-19. The protocol was immunoSEQ multiplex PCR, while the TCRdb copy is restricted to in-frame clones and leaves out a portion. The data hold tens of thousands of clones, with about nine tenths observed a single time. The sequencing sample was made of peripheral blood. The receptors were gathered from a man in his forties or fifties with active COVID-19.

The chain recombines TRBV2 with TRBJ1-1; tentatively, D is TRBD1 (6 bases). CDR3 length: 12 amino acids. CDR1 is SNHLY and CDR2 is FYNNEI in the germline V gene. Trimming shortened V by 9 bases and J by 1 base, and 9 bases separated the two germline ends. The CDR3: CARETGNTEAFF. CDR3 nucleotide sequence: TGTGCCAGAGAGACAGGGAACACTGAAGCTTTCTTT.

V is TRBV29-1 and J is TRBJ2-1, with a tentative D call TRBD2 (6 bases). Germline CDR1 and CDR2: SQVTM and ANQGSEA. The CDR3 is made up of 12 amino acids. Trimming cost V 8 bases and J 9 bases, with 17 bases left between them. The CDR3 DNA is TGCAGCTTTCACCGCGGGGAGCTTGAGCAGTTCTTC. Translated: CSFHRGELEQFF.

This rearrangement joins TRBV12-3 or TRBV12-4 to TRBJ1-5; TRBD1 matches 9 bases. Unmatched junction bases numbered 1, after V lost 6 bases and J lost 4 bases. The CDR3 is made up of 13 amino acids. CDR3 sequence reads: CASRGTGNQPQHF. The CDR3 region has the DNA TGTGCCAGCAGAGGGACAGGGAATCAGCCCCAGCATTTT.

The chain employs TRBV2 and TRBJ1-6; 10 bases agree with TRBD1. The V gene's germline CDR1 is SNHLY and CDR2 FYNNEI. The CDR3 covers 14 residues. J was trimmed by 14 bases and V by 8 bases; bases with no gene match: 12. The CDR3 region has the DNA TGTGCCAGCCATGCGGGACAGGGGAGTCGATCCCTCCACTTT. As protein: CASHAGQGSRSLHF.

The rearrangement joins TRBV2 to TRBJ2-1; TRBD2 might be the D (6 bases). The length of the CDR3 is 12 residues. CDR1 SNHLY and CDR2 FYNNEI come from the germline V gene. V shed 9 bases and J shed 4 bases, with 10 bases lying between them. The CDR3 protein is CARSEGYNEQFF. CDR3 in DNA: TGTGCCAGGTCGGAGGGTTACAATGAGCAGTTCTTC.

CDR3 DNA sequence: TGTGCCAGCAGGACAGGGGGGACCTACGAGCAGTACTTC. Protein product: CASRTGGTYEQYF. This chain joins TRBV6-6 and TRBJ2-7, with TRBD1 matching 9 bases. Germline V gene data show CDR1 as MNHNY and CDR2 as SVGAGI (reference sequence). The CDR3 is 13 residues long. J was trimmed by 2 bases and V by 6 bases; bases with no gene match: 2.

The chain couples TRBV18 to TRBJ1-1; D unclear. V gave up 3 bases and J gave up 4 bases, with 9 bases separating them. This CDR3 has 13 amino acids. Germline values: CDR1 KGHSH, CDR2 LQKENI. The CDR3 here is CASSPAGSTEAFF. The CDR3 DNA reads TGTGCCAGCTCACCGGCGGGGAGCACTGAAGCTTTCTTT.

CDR3 amino acids: CASSLLARNYGYTF. The CDR3 DNA is TGTGCCAGCAGCTTGCTTGCCCGGAACTATGGCTACACCTTC. The chain employs TRBV5-6 and TRBJ1-2; D is unclear. Trimming left V 1 base short and J 2 bases short, with 9 bases between. The CDR3 consists of 14 residues. The germline V gene encodes CDR1 SGHDT and CDR2 YYEEEE.

This rearrangement joins TRBV2 to TRBJ1-1, with 9 nucleotides matching TRBD1. Losses at the gene ends were 8 bases for V and 1 base for J; bases not matched to a gene: 2. The CDR3 runs to 13 residues. Germline-derived CDR1 and CDR2 are SNHLY and FYNNEI. The CDR3 region has the DNA TGTGCCAGCTCGGGACAGGGGAACACTGAAGCTTTCTTT. This sequence encodes CASSGQGNTEAFF.

The chain carries TRBV10-3 and TRBJ2-5; a weak D match, TRBD2 (5 bases). Per the germline V gene, CDR1 is ENHRY and CDR2 is SYGVKD. Trimming cost V 7 bases and J 7 bases, with 16 bases left between them. The CDR3 length is 13 residues. The CDR3 bases are TGTGCCATCAAGGGAGACACGTCGGGGACCCAGTACTTC. Its translation is CAIKGDTSGTQYF.

V and J are TRBV2 and TRBJ1-1; tentative D call: TRBD1 (5 bases). The germline V and J ends were trimmed by 6 bases and 9 bases, with 20 bases remaining between them. The CDR3 is made up of 14 amino acids. Germline V CDR1 and CDR2: SNHLY, FYNNEI. CDR3 nucleotide sequence: TGTGCCAGCAGAAGCAGGGCTTTATTGGAGAAAGCTTTCTTT. Protein product: CASRSRALLEKAFF.

V usage is TRBV2 and J usage is TRBJ1-3, with 7 nucleotides matching TRBD1. Losses at the gene ends were 6 bases for V and 8 bases for J; bases not matched to a gene: 4. The CDR3 extends over 12 amino acids. Germline CDR1 SNHLY, CDR2 FYNNEI. CDR3 coding DNA: TGTGCCAGCAGCCAGGGGGGTTACACCATATATTTT. Encoded protein: CASSQGGYTIYF. Using reference TRBV2 and TRBJ1-3 for the parts outside the CDR3, the full variable domain is EPEVTQTPSHQVTQMGQEVILRCVPISNHLYFYWYRQILGQKVEFLVSFYNNEISEKSEIFDDQFSVERPDGSNFTLKIRSTKLEDSAMYFCASSQGGYTIYFGEGSWLTVV.

V gene TRBV7-3 combines with J gene TRBJ2-1, with 7 bases matching TRBD1. Germline V gene lookup returns CDR1 SGHTA and CDR2 FQGTGA. The V and J ends lost 5 bases and 7 bases, in that order; junction bases with no gene match: 14. The CDR3 sequence is 16 residues long. The CDR3 spells CASSPSDRVDLNEQFF. The CDR3 DNA follows: TGTGCCAGCAGCCCCAGCGACAGGGTGGATTTGAATGAGCAGTTCTTC.

The V and J genes are TRBV3-1 (or the pseudogene TRBV3-2) and TRBJ1-1, with a weak D call TRBD1 (6 bases). The germline V gene has CDR1 LGHDT and CDR2 YNNKEL (reference sequence). The CDR3 runs to 13 residues. The V end was cut by 3 bases, the J end by 4 bases, with 9 bases between. The CDR3 bases are TGTGCCAGCAGCCATCAAGGGGGCACTGAAGCTTTCTTT. This codes for CASSHQGGTEAFF.

The chain couples TRBV7-2 to TRBJ2-5; a possible D gene is TRBD2 (7 bases). CDR1 and CDR2 (germline): SGHTA, FQGNSA. Deletions cut 5 bases from V and 3 bases from J, with 13 bases between. The CDR3 totals 14 residues. CDR3 bases: TGTGCCAGCAGCCTACAGGGAGGGGAAGAGACCCAGTACTTC. This encodes CASSLQGGEETQYF. The full variable domain, in which reference TRBV7-2 and TRBJ2-5 provide the parts outside the CDR3, is GAGVSQSPSNKVTEKGKDVELRCDPISGHTALYWYRQSLGQGLEFLIYFQGNSAPDKSGLPSDRFSAERTGGSVSTLTIQRTQQEDSAVYLCASSLQGGEETQYFGPGTRLLVL.

The genes are TRBV6-1 and TRBJ2-1; D gene uncertain. The V and J ends lost 3 bases and 6 bases respectively, with 9 bases between them. The germline CDR1 and CDR2 sequences are MNHNS and SASEGT. The CDR3 has 13 amino acids. CDR3 DNA: TGTGCCAGCAGTGATAGCCCGTTCAATGAGCAGTTCTTC. The encoded protein is CASSDSPFNEQFF.

This rearrangement joins TRBV6-7 to TRBJ2-2; 9 nucleotides align to TRBD1. TRBV6-7 belongs to the ORF category, with a function that is uncertain. V dropped 0 bases and J dropped 7; count of bases not matched to a gene: 12. The CDR3 has 18 residues. The CDR3 bases are TGTGCCAGCAGTTACTCGACGGGTGGGACAGGGCCCCGCGGGGAGCTGTTTTTT. The encoded protein is CASSYSTGGTGPRGELFF.

This chain links TRBV6-5 with TRBJ2-2; D call uncertain. Germline V CDR1 and CDR2: MNHEY, SVGAGI. The CDR3 extends over 14 amino acids. The ends were cut back, 2 bases at V and 3 bases at J, with 7 bases in the middle. The CDR3 sequence: CASSYGTDTGELFF. Here the CDR3 DNA reads TGTGCCAGCAGTTACGGCACCGACACCGGGGAGCTGTTTTTT.

This clone was observed a handful of times. V and J are TRBV30 and TRBJ1-1, with 7 bases matching TRBD1. Unmatched junction bases numbered 8, after V lost 2 bases and J lost 5 bases. The CDR3 length is 14 residues. CDR1 is GTSNPN, CDR2 SVGIG, per germline (reference sequence). CDR3 protein: CAWSNSRGQTEAFF. The CDR3 nucleotides are TGTGCCTGGAGTAATTCGAGGGGGCAAACTGAAGCTTTCTTT.